One and the same sample provided the 14 T cell receptor beta chains below, sequenced in a study of T cells in Graves' hyperthyroidism and ophthalmopathy. The source material, RNA transcripts, was used to amplify TCR beta CDR3 regions. The HTBI primer set served for first-round RT-PCR of the TCR CDR3. TCRdb itself ran the multiplex PCR reads through MiXCR, one entry per CDR3 protein. The sample holds nearly 600,000 distinct CDR3 sequences, over 11% seen once. The material sequenced was blood. These receptors were taken from a woman in her 30s with Graves' hyperthyroidism that later progressed to Graves' ophthalmopathy.

This clonotype was found many times. The J gene is TRBJ2-2, the V gene TRBV9; D remains unclear. Between the trimmed V and J ends, which lost 2 bases and 5 bases, there was a span of 7 bases. The CDR3 length is 13 residues. Germline CDR1 reads SGDLS; CDR2 reads YYNGEE. CDR3 loop: CASSVMATGELFF. The CDR3 DNA follows: TGTGCCAGCAGCGTGATGGCTACCGGGGAGCTGTTTTTT.

This clonotype was observed at least ten times. The chain uses TRBV6-1 and TRBJ2-2; the D gene is possibly TRBD2 (5 bases). The V end lost 6 bases, the J end lost 1 base, and 12 bases lay between the germline ends. The CDR3 length is 15 residues. Germline CDR1 reads MNHNS; CDR2 reads SASEGT. CDR3 coding DNA: TGTGCCAGCAGCCCCGCCCGGGAGAACACCGGGGAGCTGTTTTTT. This encodes CASSPARENTGELFF.

The CDR3 reads CASSRRGGSDTEAFF. CDR3 DNA sequence: TGTGCCAGTAGTAGACGCGGCGGGTCGGACACTGAAGCTTTCTTT. The chain uses TRBV19 and TRBJ1-1; D is ambiguous. The CDR3 loop spans 15 amino acids. V was cut by 4 bases and J by 3 bases, with 15 bases left in between. CDR1 is LNHDA, CDR2 SQIVND, per germline (reference sequence).

Only a few counts were recorded for this clonotype. The chain joins TRBV5-6 to TRBJ2-7; 13 bases map to TRBD2. Germline CDR1 and CDR2: SGHDT and YYEEEE. The trim removed 5 bases at V and 4 bases at J, leaving 9 bases unmatched. The CDR3 has 16 residues. CDR3 residues: CASSSVRTSGSYEQYF. The CDR3 DNA reads TGTGCCAGCAGTTCGGTTCGGACTAGCGGGAGTTACGAGCAGTACTTC. Drawing the rest from reference TRBV5-6 and TRBJ2-7, the complete variable domain is DAGVTQSPTHLIKTRGQQVTLRCSPKSGHDTVSWYQQALGQGPQFIFQYYEEEERQRGNFPDRFSGHQFPNYSSELNVNALLLGDSALYLCASSSVRTSGSYEQYFGPGTRLTVT.

This clonotype was detected only a few times. The rearrangement joins TRBV7-9 to TRBJ2-7; D not resolved. The CDR3 runs 15 residues. Germline values: CDR1 SEHNR, CDR2 FQNEAQ (reference sequence). V lost 2 bases and J 2 bases, leaving 13 bases between the germline ends. CDR3 protein: CASSLSFGGTYEQYF. As DNA, the CDR3 is TGTGCCAGCAGCTTAAGTTTCGGTGGAACCTACGAGCAGTACTTC. Full variable domain (rest looked up from reference TRBV7-9 and TRBJ2-7): DTGVSQNPRHKITKRGQNVTFRCDPISEHNRLYWYRQTLGQGPEFLTYFQNEAQLEKSRLLSDRFSAERPKGSFSTLEIQRTEQGDSAMYLCASSLSFGGTYEQYFGPGTRLTVT.

Many counts were recorded for this clonotype. V usage is TRBV20-1 and J usage is TRBJ2-2; D gene ambiguous. Germline V gene lookup returns CDR1 DFQATT and CDR2 SNEGSKA (reference sequence). CDR3 size: 12 residues. Trimming took off 1 base at V and 7 bases at J, with 7 bases between the two ends. The CDR3 DNA follows: TGCAGTGCTAGAGCCATTGGCGGGGAGCTGTTTTTT. As protein: CSARAIGGELFF.

This clonotype showed up many times. The chain is built from TRBV7-2 and TRBJ1-3; no clear D. CDR1 and CDR2 (germline): SGHTA, FQGNSA. CDR3 length: 14 residues. Trimming took 3 bases from V and 0 from J, leaving 6 bases between them. The CDR3 coding sequence is TGTGCCAGCAGCTTGGGTTTCTCTGGAAACACCATATATTTT. Its translation: CASSLGFSGNTIYF.

This clonotype was observed many times. This sequence joins TRBV27 and TRBJ1-1; no firm D call. CDR1 MNHEY and CDR2 SMNVEV come from the germline V gene (reference sequence). The V end lost 8 bases, the J end lost 4 bases, and 5 bases lay between the germline ends. The CDR3 sequence is 10 residues long. The CDR3 DNA sequence: TGTGCCAGCGGGATCACTGAAGCTTTCTTT. Translated: CASGITEAFF.

At least ten counts were recorded for this clonotype. The rearrangement links TRBV30 to TRBJ1-4; D is uncertain. Germline CDR1 reads GTSNPN; CDR2 reads SVGIG (reference sequence). The V end lost 4 bases, the J end lost 0 bases, and 15 bases lay between the germline ends. This CDR3 is built from 16 residues. The DNA for the CDR3 is TGTGCCTGGACTGGACCCCTCGGACCAACTAATGAAAAACTGTTTTTT. It codes for CAWTGPLGPTNEKLFF.

This clonotype appeared many times. The V gene is TRBV7-6, the J gene TRBJ2-6; 8 positions match TRBD1. This CDR3 is built from 19 residues. Germline V gene sequence: CDR1 SGHVS, CDR2 FNYEAQ. V trimming: 0 bases; J trimming: 0 bases; junction bases outside the gene matches: 7. CDR3 sequence: CASSLARGRLGSGANVLTF. The CDR3 nucleotides are TGTGCCAGCAGCTTAGCCAGGGGGCGTTTGGGCTCTGGGGCCAACGTCCTGACTTTC.

Many counts were recorded for this clonotype. The V and J genes are TRBV30 and TRBJ2-3; D gene unclear. The V end lost 3 bases, the J end lost 2 bases, and 3 bases lay between the germline ends. Germline-derived CDR1 and CDR2 are GTSNPN and SVGIG (reference sequence). The CDR3 is made up of 11 amino acids. CDR3 DNA: TGTGCCTGGAGAAACACAGATACGCAGTATTTT. Translated, it gives CAWRNTDTQYF.

This clonotype was seen ten or more times. The CDR3 sequence: CASSDFTEAFF. In DNA, the CDR3 is TGTGCCAGCAGTGATTTTACTGAAGCTTTCTTT. V is TRBV27 and J is TRBJ1-1; D gene uncertain. The V end lost 5 bases, the J end lost 5 bases, and 6 bases lay between the germline ends. This CDR3 comprises 11 residues. From germline, CDR1 is MNHEY and CDR2 SMNVEV (reference sequence).

The chain carries TRBV4-1 and TRBJ2-2; the match to TRBD1 covers 10 bases. CDR1 and CDR2 (germline): MGHRA, YSYEKL. V shed 0 bases and J 4 bases; nucleotides not matched to a gene: 11. The CDR3 sequence is 19 residues long. The CDR3 DNA follows: TGCGCCAGCAGCCAAGATTTAGGGGACAGGGGCTGGGGCACCGGGGAGCTGTTTTTT. It encodes CASSQDLGDRGWGTGELFF.

This clonotype has at least ten counts. This rearrangement joins TRBV27 to TRBJ2-1, with D uncertain. In germline, CDR1 is MNHEY, CDR2 SMNVEV (reference sequence). CDR3 length: 13 residues. V was shortened by 5 bases and J by 6 bases, with 11 bases between the two germline ends. As DNA, the CDR3 is TGTGCCAGCAGTCCCCGGGTTAGCAATGAGCAGTTCTTC. It encodes CASSPRVSNEQFF.